This entry lists 19 T cell receptor beta chains sequenced from one sample in a study of shared clonotypes between healthy human individuals. Data came from immunoSEQ multiplex PCR; TCRdb stores just in-frame clones and leaves some out. The data show about 1.5 million clones, 95% to 99% seen once. Sequencing input: naive CD4+ T cells sorted from blood. Documented subset: CD45RA+ positively selected. The receptors shown here come from a man aged 25 to 40 in good health.

The count of this clone is one. This CDR3 is CASSWETSVTYEQYF. As DNA, the CDR3 is TGCGCCAGCAGCTGGGAGACTAGCGTCACCTACGAGCAGTACTTC. The V and J genes are TRBV5-1 and TRBJ2-7, with TRBD2 matching 8 bases. CDR3 length: 15 amino acids. V lost 3 bases to trimming and J lost 2 bases; unmatched junction nucleotides: 7. Germline loops: CDR1 SGHRS, CDR2 YFSETQ.

The chain links TRBV29-1 to TRBJ2-3, with D perhaps TRBD2 (6 bases). The CDR3 consists of 13 residues. Germline V gene sequence: CDR1 SQVTM, CDR2 ANQGSEA. V lost 7 bases, J lost 6 bases, and 17 bases lay in between. Here the CDR3 reads CSARDGGWDTQYF. CDR3 nucleotide sequence: TGCAGCGCCCGGGACGGAGGGTGGGATACGCAGTATTTT.

This chain joins TRBV6-5 and TRBJ2-5; D is unresolved. Germline V gene sequence: CDR1 MNHEY, CDR2 SVGAGI. The CDR3 loop spans 13 amino acids. V lost 4 bases to trimming and J lost 2 bases, with 8 bases between them. The CDR3 sequence: CASSSGLQETQYF. The CDR3 nucleotides are TGTGCCAGCAGTTCTGGCTTACAAGAGACCCAGTACTTC.

The genes are TRBV15 and TRBJ2-1, with TRBD1 as a possible D gene (5 bases). The germline V gene has CDR1 LNHNV and CDR2 YYDKDF (reference sequence). V lost 4 bases and J 1 base, leaving 11 bases between the germline ends. CDR3 length: 15 residues. The CDR3 loop is CATSTDRRSYNEQFF. CDR3 in DNA: TGTGCCACCAGCACCGACAGAAGATCCTACAATGAGCAGTTCTTC.

The V and J genes are TRBV27 and TRBJ2-7; 7 nucleotides agree with TRBD1. This CDR3 has 15 amino acids. The V gene's germline CDR1 is MNHEY and CDR2 SMNVEV (reference sequence). Trimming took 5 bases from V and 3 from J; bases not matched to a gene: 10. Written as DNA, the CDR3 is TGTGCCAGCAGTCCTAGGACAGGAGAAGTCTACGAGCAGTACTTC. Translating gives CASSPRTGEVYEQYF.

V is TRBV27 and J is TRBJ2-1; no definite D call. This CDR3 contains 17 residues. From germline, CDR1 is MNHEY and CDR2 SMNVEV (reference sequence). Trimming took off 7 bases at V and 1 base at J, with 20 bases between the two ends. As DNA, the CDR3 is TGTGCCAGCACTACCAAACCGCGAACTACGTCCTACAATGAGCAGTTCTTC. Translation: CASTTKPRTTSYNEQFF.

The gene calls are TRBV20-1 and TRBJ2-7; perhaps TRBD2 as D (5 bases). The CDR3 extends over 10 amino acids. Germline loops: CDR1 DFQATT, CDR2 SNEGSKA (reference sequence). Trimming removed 4 bases from V and 5 bases from J, with 6 bases in between. The chain's CDR3 is CSAKLDEQYF. Written as DNA, the CDR3 is TGCAGTGCTAAACTAGACGAGCAGTACTTC.

The DNA of the CDR3 is TGTGCCAGCTCACCTTTGTTCGGCGAGACAGGTTCCTACGAGCAGTACTTC. This sequence encodes CASSPLFGETGSYEQYF. The chain employs TRBV18 and TRBJ2-7, with a tentative D call TRBD1 (6 bases). CDR3 length: 17 residues. V was cut by 3 bases and J by 1 base, with 19 bases left in between. Germline V gene sequence: CDR1 KGHSH, CDR2 LQKENI.

In regard to this clone: The junction differs from germline at one of its ends, possibly a read error. This chain links TRBV10-3 with TRBJ1-1, with TRBD1 identical over 8 bases. Germline lookup yields CDR1 ENHRY and CDR2 SYGVKD. The CDR3 consists of 13 residues. The CDR3 reads CAISESSFQDRVF. DNA of the CDR3: TGTGCCATCAGTGAGTCGAGCTTTCAGGACAGGGTTTTT.

The V and J genes are TRBV7-9 and TRBJ1-5, with a weak D call TRBD1 (6 bases). The CDR3 length is 14 residues. The V gene's germline CDR1 is SEHNR and CDR2 FQNEAQ (reference sequence). Trimming left V 4 bases short and J 3 bases short, with 10 bases between. CDR3 nucleotides: TGTGCCAGCAGCTCTTGGGACACCAATCAGCCCCAGCATTTT. Protein: CASSSWDTNQPQHF.

Details on this clone: Other DNA sequences of this sample code for an identical CDR3. V usage is TRBV27 and J usage is TRBJ2-7; 10 nucleotides agree with TRBD2. This CDR3 is built from 14 residues. V trimming: 5 bases; J trimming: 1 base; junction bases outside the gene matches: 2. The germline V gene encodes CDR1 MNHEY and CDR2 SMNVEV (reference sequence). CDR3 amino acids: CASSRTSGSYEQYF. DNA for the CDR3: TGTGCCAGCAGTAGGACTAGCGGTTCCTACGAGCAGTACTTC.

This rearrangement joins TRBV4-3 to TRBJ2-1; 13 positions agree with TRBD2. This CDR3 has 18 amino acids. V gave up 0 bases and J gave up 7 bases; unmatched junction bases: 9. Germline CDR1 is LGHNA and CDR2 is YSLEER. CDR3 loop: CASSQDLPGLAGVNEQFF. CDR3 sequence (DNA): TGCGCCAGCAGCCAAGATTTACCCGGACTAGCGGGAGTTAATGAGCAGTTCTTC.

V usage is TRBV7-6 and J usage is TRBJ2-7, with D possibly being TRBD1 (6 bases). Trimming removed 1 base from V and 2 bases from J, with 21 bases in between. The CDR3 contains 18 residues. Germline CDR1 is SGHVS and CDR2 is FNYEAQ. The CDR3 nucleotides read TGTGCCAGCAGCTTAGGGACAGCCTCAGCTCGATCAGCCTACGAGCAGTACTTC. This sequence encodes CASSLGTASARSAYEQYF.

This chain links TRBV6-1 with TRBJ1-5; D gene unclear. The CDR3 is made up of 13 amino acids. Deletions cut 11 bases from V and 0 bases from J, with 11 bases between. Germline CDR1 and CDR2: MNHNS and SASEGT. The CDR3 protein is CACRTGSNQPQHF. In DNA form, the CDR3 reads TGTGCCTGTCGGACGGGTAGCAATCAGCCCCAGCATTTT.

The CDR3 loop is CASSLSGQAEQFF. In DNA form, the CDR3 reads TGTGCCAGCTCACTAAGCGGACAGGCCGAGCAGTTCTTC. The chain employs TRBV18 and TRBJ2-1; 7 bases match TRBD1. CDR1 is KGHSH and CDR2 is LQKENI in the germline V gene. Unmatched junction bases numbered 7, after V lost 4 bases and J lost 10 bases. The CDR3 loop spans 13 amino acids.

The chain recombines TRBV7-2 with TRBJ2-4; 7 bases are shared with TRBD2. CDR1 and CDR2 from the germline V gene are SGHTA and FQGNSA. CDR3 length: 16 amino acids. Trimming took 2 bases from V and 5 from J; bases not matched to a gene: 9. The CDR3 coding sequence is TGTGCCAGCAGCTTAATGCGGCGGGGGAACCAAAACATTCAGTACTTC. Translating gives CASSLMRRGNQNIQYF.

CDR3: CASSTGSSYEQYF. CDR3 nucleotides: TGTGCCAGCAGTACAGGGAGCTCCTACGAGCAGTACTTC. V is TRBV6-5 and J is TRBJ2-7, with D perhaps matching TRBD1 (6 bases). The CDR3 contains 13 residues. Germline V lookup: CDR1 MNHEY, CDR2 SVGAGI. Trimming left V 5 bases short and J 0 bases short, with 8 bases between.

Comments on this clone: One end of the junction does not line up with germline, which may come from a read error. V gene TRBV7-9 combines with J gene TRBJ1-5, with D possibly being TRBD1 (6 bases). The CDR3 loop spans 16 amino acids. The germline V gene has CDR1 SEHNR and CDR2 FQNEAQ (reference sequence). In DNA form, the CDR3 reads TGTGCCAGCAGTTTAGGAGGCCGTGGGGGCCGACAGCCCCAGCATTTT. Its protein product is CASSLGGRGGRQPQHF.

The rearrangement joins TRBV4-2 to TRBJ2-7, with 7 bases lining up with TRBD1. With V trimmed by 1 base and J by 5 bases, 8 bases remained unmatched. The CDR3 has 15 residues. Germline V gene sequence: CDR1 LGHNA, CDR2 YNFKEQ. In DNA, the CDR3 is TGTGCCAGCAGCCAAGGATACAGGGGTTCCAACGAGCAGTACTTC. Its translation is CASSQGYRGSNEQYF.